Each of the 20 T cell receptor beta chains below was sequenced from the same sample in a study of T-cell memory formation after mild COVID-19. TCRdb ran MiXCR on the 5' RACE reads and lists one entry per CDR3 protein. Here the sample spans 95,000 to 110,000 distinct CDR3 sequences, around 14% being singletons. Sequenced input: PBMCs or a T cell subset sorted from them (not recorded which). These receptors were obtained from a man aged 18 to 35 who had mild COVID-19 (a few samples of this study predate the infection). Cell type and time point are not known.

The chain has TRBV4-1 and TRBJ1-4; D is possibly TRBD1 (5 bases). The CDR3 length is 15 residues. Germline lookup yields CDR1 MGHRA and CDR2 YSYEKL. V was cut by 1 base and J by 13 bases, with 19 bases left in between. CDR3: CASSQGDPVQGGLFF. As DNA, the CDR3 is TGCGCCAGCAGCCAAGGGGATCCCGTCCAGGGAGGACTGTTTTTT.

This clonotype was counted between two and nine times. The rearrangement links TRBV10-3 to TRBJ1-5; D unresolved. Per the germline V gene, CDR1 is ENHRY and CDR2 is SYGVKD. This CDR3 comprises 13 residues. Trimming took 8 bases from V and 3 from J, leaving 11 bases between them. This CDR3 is CAIGTRDNQPQHF. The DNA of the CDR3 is TGTGCCATCGGAACCCGGGACAATCAGCCCCAGCATTTT.

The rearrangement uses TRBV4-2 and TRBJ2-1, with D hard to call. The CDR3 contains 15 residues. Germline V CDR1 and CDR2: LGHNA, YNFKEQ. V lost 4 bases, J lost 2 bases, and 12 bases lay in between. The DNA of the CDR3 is TGTGCCAGCAGCCGCTCAGGCGAACCCTACAATGAGCAGTTCTTC. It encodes CASSRSGEPYNEQFF.

DNA for the CDR3: TGTGCCACCCGGGACTCCGAGGAATCACCCCTCCACTTT. This encodes CATRDSEESPLHF. The rearrangement uses TRBV10-3 and TRBJ1-6, with D tentatively TRBD1 (5 bases). This CDR3 region has 13 residues. Germline V CDR1 and CDR2: ENHRY, SYGVKD. Trimming cost V 10 bases and J 10 bases, with 17 bases left between them.

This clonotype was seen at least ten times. CDR3 sequence: CASSGLATGEYEQYF. Here the CDR3 DNA reads TGTGCCAGCAGTGGTCTCGCGACAGGAGAATACGAGCAGTACTTC. The chain joins TRBV6-2 or TRBV6-3 to TRBJ2-7, with D perhaps TRBD1 (6 bases). The CDR3 contains 15 residues. The germline CDR1 and CDR2 sequences are MNHEY and SVGEGT. V lost 5 bases and J 4 bases, leaving 18 bases between the germline ends.

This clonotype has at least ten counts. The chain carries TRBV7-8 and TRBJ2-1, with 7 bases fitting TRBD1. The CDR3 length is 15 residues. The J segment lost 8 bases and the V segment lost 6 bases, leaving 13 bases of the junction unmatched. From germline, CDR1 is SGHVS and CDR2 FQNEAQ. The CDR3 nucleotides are TGTGCCAGCAGTCCACAGGGGTACCACTTGGATGAGCAGTTCTTC. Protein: CASSPQGYHLDEQFF.

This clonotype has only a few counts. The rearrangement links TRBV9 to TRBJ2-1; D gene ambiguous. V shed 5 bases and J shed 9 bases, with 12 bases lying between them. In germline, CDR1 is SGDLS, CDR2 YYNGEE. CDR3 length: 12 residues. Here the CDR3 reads CASRSVGREQFF. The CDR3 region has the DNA TGTGCCAGCAGGTCTGTTGGGCGTGAGCAGTTCTTC.

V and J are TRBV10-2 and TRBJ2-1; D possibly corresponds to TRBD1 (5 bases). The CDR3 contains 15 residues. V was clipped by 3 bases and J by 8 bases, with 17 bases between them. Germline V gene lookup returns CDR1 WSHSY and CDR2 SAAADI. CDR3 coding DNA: TGCGCCAGCAGTGATCAAACCCTTACAGGCGATGAGCAGTTCTTC. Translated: CASSDQTLTGDEQFF.

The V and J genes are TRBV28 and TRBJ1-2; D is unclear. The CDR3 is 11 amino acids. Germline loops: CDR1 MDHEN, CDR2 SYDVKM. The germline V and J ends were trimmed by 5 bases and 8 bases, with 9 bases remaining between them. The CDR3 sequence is CASSPSGGYTF. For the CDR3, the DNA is TGTGCCAGCAGTCCGTCCGGGGGCTACACCTTC.

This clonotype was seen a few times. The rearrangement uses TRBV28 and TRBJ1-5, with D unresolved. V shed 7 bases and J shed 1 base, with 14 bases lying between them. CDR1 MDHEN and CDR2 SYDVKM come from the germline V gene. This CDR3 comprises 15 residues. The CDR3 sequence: CASNRILRSNQPQHF. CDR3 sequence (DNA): TGTGCCAGCAATCGAATCCTTAGGAGCAATCAGCCCCAGCATTTT.

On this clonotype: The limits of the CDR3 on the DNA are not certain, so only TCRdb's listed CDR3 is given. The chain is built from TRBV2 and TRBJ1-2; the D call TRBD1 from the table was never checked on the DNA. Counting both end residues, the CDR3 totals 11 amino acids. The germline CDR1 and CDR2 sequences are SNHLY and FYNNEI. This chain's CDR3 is CASFGAGGYTF.

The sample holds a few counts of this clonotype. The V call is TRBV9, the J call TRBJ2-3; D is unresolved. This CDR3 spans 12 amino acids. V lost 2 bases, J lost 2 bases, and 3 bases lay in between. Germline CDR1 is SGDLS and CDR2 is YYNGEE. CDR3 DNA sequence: TGTGCCAGCAGCGTGTCCACAGATACGCAGTATTTT. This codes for CASSVSTDTQYF.

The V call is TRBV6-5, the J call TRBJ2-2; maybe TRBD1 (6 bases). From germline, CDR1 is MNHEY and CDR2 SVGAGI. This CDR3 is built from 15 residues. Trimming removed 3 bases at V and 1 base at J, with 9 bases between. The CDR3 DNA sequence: TGTGCCAGCAGTTATCAACAGGGGAACACCGGGGAGCTGTTTTTT. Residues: CASSYQQGNTGELFF.

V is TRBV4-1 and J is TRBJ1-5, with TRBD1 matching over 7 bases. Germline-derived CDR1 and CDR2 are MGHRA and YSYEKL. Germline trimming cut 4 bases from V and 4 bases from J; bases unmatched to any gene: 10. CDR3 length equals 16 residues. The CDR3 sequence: CASSPLSGTVNQPQHF. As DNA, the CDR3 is TGCGCCAGCAGCCCCCTATCCGGGACAGTAAATCAGCCCCAGCATTTT.

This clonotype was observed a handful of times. This CDR3 is CASSLYPRDRGLSPQHF. In nucleotides, the CDR3 is TGCGCCAGCAGCTTATACCCCCGGGACAGGGGACTTAGTCCCCAGCATTTT. The chain links TRBV5-1 to TRBJ1-5, with 10 bases aligning to TRBD1. CDR3 length: 17 residues. Trimming at V came to 2 bases and at J to 10 bases, leaving 15 bases not matched to a gene. CDR1 SGHRS and CDR2 YFSETQ come from the germline V gene.

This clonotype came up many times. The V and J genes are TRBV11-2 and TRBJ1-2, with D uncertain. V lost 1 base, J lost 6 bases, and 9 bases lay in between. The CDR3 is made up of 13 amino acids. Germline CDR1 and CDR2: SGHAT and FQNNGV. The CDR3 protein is CASSLGTGDGYTF. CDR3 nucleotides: TGTGCCAGCAGCTTAGGGACCGGGGATGGCTACACCTTC.

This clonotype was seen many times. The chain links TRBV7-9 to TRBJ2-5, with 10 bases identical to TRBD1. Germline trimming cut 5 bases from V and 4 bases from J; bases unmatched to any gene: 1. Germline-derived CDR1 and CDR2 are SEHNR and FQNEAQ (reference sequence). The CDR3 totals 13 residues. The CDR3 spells CASSRTGGETQYF. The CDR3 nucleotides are TGTGCCAGCAGCCGGACAGGGGGAGAGACCCAGTACTTC.

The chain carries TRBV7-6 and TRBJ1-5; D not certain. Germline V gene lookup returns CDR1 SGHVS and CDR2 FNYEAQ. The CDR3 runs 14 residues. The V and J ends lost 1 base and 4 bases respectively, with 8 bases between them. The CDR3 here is CASSLVGVNQPQHF. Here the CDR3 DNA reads TGTGCCAGCAGCTTAGTCGGGGTTAATCAGCCCCAGCATTTT.

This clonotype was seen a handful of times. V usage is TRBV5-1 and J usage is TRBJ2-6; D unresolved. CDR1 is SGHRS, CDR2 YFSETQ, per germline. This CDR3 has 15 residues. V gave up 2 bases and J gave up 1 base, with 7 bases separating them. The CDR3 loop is CASSFWDSGANVLTF. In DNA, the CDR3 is TGCGCCAGCAGCTTTTGGGATTCTGGGGCCAACGTCCTGACTTTC.

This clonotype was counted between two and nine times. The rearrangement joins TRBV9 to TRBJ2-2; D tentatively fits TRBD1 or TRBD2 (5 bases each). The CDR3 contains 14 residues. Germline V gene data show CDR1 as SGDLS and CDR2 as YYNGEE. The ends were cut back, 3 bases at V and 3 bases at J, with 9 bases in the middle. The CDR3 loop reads CASSAEGHTGELFF. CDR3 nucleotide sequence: TGTGCCAGCAGCGCCGAGGGGCACACCGGGGAGCTGTTTTTT.